These 11 T cell receptor beta chains came from one sample sequenced in a study of beta chain features in type 1 diabetes. Reverse transcription of all isolated RNA meant that expressed TCRB transcripts were sequenced. Generated by immunoSEQ multiplex PCR, the TCRdb table keeps only in-frame clones and is missing some. The table lists fewer than 550,000 clones, about an eighth of them singletons. The sequencing input was naive CD4+ T cells from blood. The receptors derive from a woman younger than 35 in good health.

This clone was detected ten times or more. The chain employs TRBV14 and TRBJ2-6; either TRBD1 or TRBD2 may fit D (5 bases each). Germline V gene sequence: CDR1 SGHDN, CDR2 FVKESK. V was cut by 3 bases and J by 0 bases, with 12 bases left in between. There are 17 residues in the CDR3. CDR3 sequence: CASSQEARGSGANVLTF. The CDR3 DNA follows: TGTGCCAGCAGCCAGGAGGCTAGGGGCTCTGGGGCCAACGTCCTGACTTTC.

This clone was counted many times. CDR3 region: CSVQGSGANVLTF. Here the CDR3 DNA reads TGCAGCGTCCAGGGGTCTGGGGCCAACGTCCTGACTTTC. The V call is TRBV29-1, the J call TRBJ2-6, with a possible D match to TRBD1 (6 bases). V was pared by 6 bases and J by 1 base, with 7 bases between. Germline values: CDR1 SQVTM, CDR2 ANQGSEA. This CDR3 is 13 amino acids long.

This clone has a handful of counts. The genes are TRBV28 and TRBJ2-7, with D possibly being TRBD1 (5 bases). The CDR3 totals 12 residues. Trimming took off 5 bases at V and 5 bases at J, with 10 bases between the two ends. Germline-derived CDR1 and CDR2 are MDHEN and SYDVKM. This CDR3 reads CASSPQGHEQYV. CDR3 coding DNA: TGTGCCAGCAGTCCCCAGGGCCACGAGCAGTACGTC.

This clone turned up a few times. The V call is TRBV29-1, the J call TRBJ1-1; D is unclear. V shed 7 bases and J shed 3 bases, with 9 bases lying between them. CDR1 is SQVTM, CDR2 ANQGSEA, per germline. This CDR3 has 11 residues. The CDR3 DNA reads as TGCAGCGCCTTTAGCGACACTGAAGCTTTCTTT. Translated: CSAFSDTEAFF.

In its sample, this clone was seen a few times. This chain links TRBV7-9 with TRBJ2-1; possible D gene TRBD1, 6 bases. V was trimmed by 6 bases and J by 3 bases, leaving 9 bases between them. Germline-derived CDR1 and CDR2 are SEHNR and FQNEAQ (reference sequence). The CDR3 runs to 13 residues. The CDR3 is CASSIQGYNEQFF. CDR3 in DNA: TGTGCCAGCAGTATACAGGGCTACAATGAGCAGTTCTTC.

The chain links TRBV7-2 to TRBJ2-4, with D maybe TRBD2 (5 bases). The V end was cut by 5 bases, the J end by 7 bases, with 18 bases between. CDR3 length: 15 amino acids. Germline V gives CDR1 SGHTA, CDR2 FQGNSA. DNA for the CDR3: TGTGCCAGCAGCCCCTTAAGCGGTTATCGGAACATTCAGTACTTC. Translation: CASSPLSGYRNIQYF.

This clone was seen only a few times. As DNA, the CDR3 is TGTGCCAGCAGTTCCCCTACAAGGACGGAGACCCAGTACTTC. Residues: CASSSPTRTETQYF. The chain joins TRBV6-6 to TRBJ2-5; D is ambiguous. Germline assignment: CDR1 MNHNY and CDR2 SVGAGI (reference sequence). V dropped 4 bases and J dropped 5 bases, with 14 bases sitting between them. The CDR3 spans 14 residues.

This clone appeared a few times. The chain couples TRBV7-3 to TRBJ2-5; 8 bases agree with TRBD1. V lost 6 bases to trimming and J lost 5 bases; unmatched junction nucleotides: 5. The CDR3 extends over 13 amino acids. From germline, CDR1 is SGHTA and CDR2 FQGTGA. CDR3 sequence (DNA): TGTGCCAGCAGTATGGGACAGGCGGAGACCCAGTACTTC. Protein sequence: CASSMGQAETQYF.

The V gene is TRBV19, the J gene TRBJ1-1, with D tentatively TRBD1 (6 bases). With 6 bases removed from V and 4 bases from J, the gap between germline ends came to 12 bases. This CDR3 region has 13 residues. Germline CDR1 reads LNHDA; CDR2 reads SQIVND (reference sequence). The CDR3 reads CASRGAVGTEAFF. The CDR3 nucleotides are TGTGCCAGTAGGGGGGCGGTCGGCACTGAAGCTTTCTTT.

The V call is TRBV2, the J call TRBJ1-4; possibly TRBD1 for D (5 bases). The CDR3 extends over 12 amino acids. Trimming removed 4 bases from V and 12 bases from J, with 12 bases in between. The germline V gene has CDR1 SNHLY and CDR2 FYNNEI. The CDR3 spells CASSVWGNQLFF. The CDR3, as DNA: TGTGCCAGCAGTGTCTGGGGGAATCAACTGTTTTTT.

The V gene is TRBV9, the J gene TRBJ1-1, with 7 bases identical to TRBD1. The CDR3 is made up of 12 amino acids. Germline V gene lookup returns CDR1 SGDLS and CDR2 YYNGEE. With V trimmed by 3 bases and J by 4 bases, 0 bases remained unmatched. The CDR3 reads CASSGQGTEAFF. CDR3 nucleotide sequence: TGTGCCAGCAGCGGACAGGGCACTGAAGCTTTCTTT.